Below are 11 T cell receptor beta chains sequenced from a single sample in a study of shared clonotypes between healthy human individuals. Sequencing was performed with immunoSEQ multiplex PCR; in TCRdb, only in-frame clones are kept and a portion is missing. The sample contains some 2,000,000 clones, 90% to 95% of which appear only once. The specimen sequenced was naive CD4+ T cells sorted from blood. The subset: CD45RA+ positively selected. The receptor set was obtained from a man aged 18 to 29 in good health.

The gene calls are TRBV11-2 and TRBJ1-2; 7 bases map to TRBD1. The CDR3 has 14 amino acids. Per the germline V gene, CDR1 is SGHAT and CDR2 is FQNNGV. With V trimmed by 5 bases and J by 5 bases, 8 bases remained unmatched. The CDR3: CASSPDRDRYGYTF. The CDR3 DNA is TGTGCCAGCAGCCCCGACAGGGATCGATATGGCTACACCTTC. Variable domain in full (rest from reference TRBV11-2 and TRBJ1-2): EAGVAQSPRYKIIEKRQSVAFWCNPISGHATLYWYQQILGQGPKLLIQFQNNGVVDDSQLPKDRFSAERLKGVDSTLKIQPAKLEDSAVYLCASSPDRDRYGYTFGSGTRLTVV.

The rearrangement joins TRBV13 to TRBJ2-1; 7 nucleotides align to TRBD2. Per the germline V gene, CDR1 is PRHDT and CDR2 is FYEKMQ (reference sequence). The CDR3 contains 14 residues. V trimming: 1 base; J trimming: 7 bases; junction bases outside the gene matches: 4. The CDR3 loop is CASSLAGGVNEQFF. The CDR3 DNA is TGTGCCAGCAGCTTAGCGGGAGGAGTGAATGAGCAGTTCTTC.

V gene TRBV30 combines with J gene TRBJ2-7; TRBD1 agrees at 7 bases. Germline V gives CDR1 GTSNPN, CDR2 SVGIG (reference sequence). The junction had 9 bases not matched to a gene; V was cut back by 0 bases and J by 7 bases. The CDR3 runs 14 residues. Here the CDR3 reads CAWSVRRGSGEQYF. The CDR3 DNA is TGTGCCTGGAGTGTACGCAGGGGGAGTGGGGAGCAGTACTTC.

The chain joins TRBV6-1 to TRBJ1-5; 7 nucleotides line up with TRBD1. Germline-derived CDR1 and CDR2 are MNHNS and SASEGT. The CDR3 has 17 amino acids. V lost 2 bases, J lost 6 bases, and 13 bases stayed unmatched. CDR3 nucleotide sequence: TGTGCCAGCAGTGAAACCCCCGGGACAGTGGTCGGTCAGCCCCAGCATTTT. Its protein is CASSETPGTVVGQPQHF.

V is TRBV5-4 and J is TRBJ2-2; D is uncertain. The CDR3 covers 15 residues. The germline V gene has CDR1 SGHNT and CDR2 YYREEE (reference sequence). V was cut by 3 bases and J by 1 base, with 10 bases left in between. The CDR3 DNA reads as TGTGCCAGCAGCTGGGGTGGTTTGAACACCGGGGAGCTGTTTTTT. It encodes CASSWGGLNTGELFF.

This chain joins TRBV6-5 and TRBJ1-2, with D maybe TRBD1 (6 bases). The CDR3 is made up of 14 amino acids. The V gene lost 1 base and the J gene lost 6 bases, with 12 bases spanning the gap. CDR1 MNHEY and CDR2 SVGAGI come from the germline V gene. The CDR3 is CASSYLQGSHGYTF. In DNA, the CDR3 is TGTGCCAGCAGTTACTTGCAGGGGAGTCATGGCTACACCTTC.

The CDR3 coding sequence is TGTGCCAGCAGTGGGATGGGACAGGCGCCCCCTCTCACCTTC. As protein: CASSGMGQAPPLTF. V usage is TRBV6-1 and J usage is TRBJ1-2, with 8 positions matching TRBD1. V lost 4 bases to trimming and J lost 13 bases; unmatched junction nucleotides: 14. The CDR3 sequence is 14 residues long. Germline lookup yields CDR1 MNHNS and CDR2 SASEGT.

This chain links TRBV11-1 with TRBJ1-1; possibly TRBD1 for D (6 bases). The V end was cut by 2 bases, the J end by 4 bases, with 26 bases between. In germline, CDR1 is SGHAT, CDR2 FQDESV (reference sequence). This CDR3 region has 19 residues. Written as DNA, the CDR3 is TGTGCCAGCAGCTTAACCGGAAAGAATTACAGGGTGAGGAGCACTGAAGCTTTCTTT. Translating gives CASSLTGKNYRVRSTEAFF.

The chain links TRBV5-1 to TRBJ2-7; 8 nucleotides agree with TRBD1. Germline assignment: CDR1 SGHRS and CDR2 YFSETQ. This CDR3 region has 17 residues. V shed 2 bases, J shed 0 bases, and the junction held 10 bases outside the gene matches. CDR3 sequence reads: CASSFADRGGTSYEQYF. For the CDR3, the DNA is TGCGCCAGCAGCTTCGCCGACAGGGGTGGTACCTCCTACGAGCAGTACTTC.

Of note for this clone: This specimen includes other DNA sequences encoding the same CDR3. The chain has TRBV7-9 and TRBJ1-6, with 11 nucleotides matching TRBD1. Trimming cost V 3 bases and J 6 bases; bases outside gene matches: 4. Germline CDR1 SEHNR, CDR2 FQNEAQ (reference sequence). CDR3 length: 16 amino acids. CDR3 bases: TGTGCCAGCAGCTTGGCGGGGACAGGGGGTAATTCACCCCTCCACTTT. Translation: CASSLAGTGGNSPLHF. The entire variable domain, with the rest obtained from reference TRBV7-9 and TRBJ1-6, is as follows: DTGVSQNPRHKITKRGQNVTFRCDPISEHNRLYWYRQTLGQGPEFLTYFQNEAQLEKSRLLSDRFSAERPKGSFSTLEIQRTEQGDSAMYLCASSLAGTGGNSPLHFGNGTRLTVT.

The rearrangement joins TRBV30 to TRBJ2-1; D may be TRBD1 (5 bases). This CDR3 contains 15 residues. V was shortened by 1 base and J by 0 bases, with 10 bases between the two germline ends. CDR1 is GTSNPN and CDR2 is SVGIG in the germline V gene (reference sequence). CDR3 in amino acids: CAWSGQSSSYNEQFF. The DNA of the CDR3 is TGTGCCTGGAGTGGACAGTCGAGCTCCTACAATGAGCAGTTCTTC.